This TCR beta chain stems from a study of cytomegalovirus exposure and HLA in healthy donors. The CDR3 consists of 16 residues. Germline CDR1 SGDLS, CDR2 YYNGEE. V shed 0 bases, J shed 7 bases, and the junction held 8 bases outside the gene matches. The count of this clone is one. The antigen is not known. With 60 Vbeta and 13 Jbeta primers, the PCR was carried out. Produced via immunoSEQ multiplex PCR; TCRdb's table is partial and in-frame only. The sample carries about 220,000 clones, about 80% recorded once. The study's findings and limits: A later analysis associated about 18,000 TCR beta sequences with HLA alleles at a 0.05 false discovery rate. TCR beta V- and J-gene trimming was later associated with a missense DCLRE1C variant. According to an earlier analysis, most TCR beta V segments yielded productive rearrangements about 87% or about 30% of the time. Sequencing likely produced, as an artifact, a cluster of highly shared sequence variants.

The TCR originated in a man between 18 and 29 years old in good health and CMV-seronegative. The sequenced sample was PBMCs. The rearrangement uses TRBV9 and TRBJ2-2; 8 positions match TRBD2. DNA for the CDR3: TGTGCCAGCAGCGTAGCTACGGGAGGGTTGAACGGGGAGCTGTTTTTT. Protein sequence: CASSVATGGLNGELFF.